This is a list of T cell receptor beta chains from one sample in a study of cytomegalovirus exposure and HLA in healthy donors. This table comes from immunoSEQ multiplex PCR, and its TCRdb copy is limited to in-frame clones, with some not included. The table lists roughly 180,000 clones, approximately 81% of them singletons. Sequencing was done on a sample of PBMCs. The receptors come from a young woman in good health and CMV-seronegative. CDR3s include the opening cysteine and the closing phenylalanine or tryptophan. Each record gives: V gene, clone size, CDR3 length, J gene, D gene, CDR3 protein, CDR3 DNA. The D gene is left open where the match is weak. Clone size, where shown, is once, few, many, or a class for clones that have expanded.

V gene: TRBV5-4; clone size: NA; CDR3 length: 17; J gene: TRBJ2-1; D gene: NA; CDR3 protein: CASSLGGLAAATNEQFF; CDR3 DNA: TGTGCCAGCAGCTTGGGAGGTCTCGCGGCAGCTACTAATGAGCAGTTCTTC
V gene: TRBV30; clone size: few; CDR3 length: 16; J gene: TRBJ2-3; D gene: NA; CDR3 protein: CAWSERAEPNTDTQYF; CDR3 DNA: TGTGCCTGGAGTGAGCGAGCTGAGCCCAACACAGATACGCAGTATTTT
V gene: TRBV10-2; clone size: NA; CDR3 length: 15; J gene: TRBJ2-5; D gene: TRBD1; CDR3 protein: CASKSGTGRWETQYF; CDR3 DNA: TGCGCCAGCAAGTCTGGGACAGGGCGTTGGGAGACCCAGTACTTC
V gene: TRBV6-6; clone size: once; CDR3 length: 15; J gene: TRBJ2-7; D gene: TRBD2; CDR3 protein: CASSYSSGRGYEQYF; CDR3 DNA: TGTGCCAGCAGTTACTCTAGCGGGAGGGGCTACGAGCAGTACTTC
V gene: TRBV18; clone size: NA; CDR3 length: 17; J gene: TRBJ2-3; D gene: NA; CDR3 protein: CASSPPAGALGTDTQYF; CDR3 DNA: TGTGCCAGCTCACCACCGGCAGGGGCGCTGGGGACAGATACGCAGTATTTT
V gene: TRBV10-3; clone size: NA; CDR3 length: 17; J gene: TRBJ2-1; D gene: TRBD2; CDR3 protein: CAISDRGSGSSYNEQFF; CDR3 DNA: TGTGCCATCAGTGACCGGGGAAGCGGGAGTTCCTACAATGAGCAGTTCTTC
V gene: TRBV5-4; clone size: NA; CDR3 length: 15; J gene: TRBJ2-7; D gene: TRBD2; CDR3 protein: CASSLGGTTQGEQYF; CDR3 DNA: TGTGCCAGCAGCTTGGGGGGGACTACTCAGGGCGAGCAGTACTTC
V gene: TRBV13; clone size: NA; CDR3 length: 18; J gene: TRBJ2-1; D gene: TRBD2; CDR3 protein: CASSLAEKTSAVYNEQFF; CDR3 DNA: TGTGCCAGCAGCTTAGCCGAGAAGACTAGCGCAGTTTACAATGAGCAGTTCTTC
V gene: TRBV7-8; clone size: NA; CDR3 length: 15; J gene: TRBJ1-5; D gene: NA; CDR3 protein: CASSTRENSNQPQHF; CDR3 DNA: TGTGCCAGCAGCACCCGAGAGAATAGCAATCAGCCCCAGCATTTT
V gene: TRBV14; clone size: NA; CDR3 length: 17; J gene: TRBJ1-1; D gene: TRBD1; CDR3 protein: CASSPSDRAFINTEAFF; CDR3 DNA: TGTGCCAGCAGCCCGTCGGACAGGGCGTTTATTAACACTGAAGCTTTCTTT
V gene: TRBV5-1; clone size: NA; CDR3 length: 16; J gene: TRBJ2-1; D gene: TRBD2; CDR3 protein: CASSLRLAGTNDEQFF; CDR3 DNA: TGCGCCAGCAGCTTAAGACTAGCGGGGACGAATGACGAGCAGTTCTTC
V gene: TRBV6-5; clone size: NA; CDR3 length: 14; J gene: TRBJ1-1; D gene: NA; CDR3 protein: CASTSPHGGASLFF; CDR3 DNA: TGTGCCAGCACTTCCCCCCACGGGGGGGCGTCGCTCTTCTTT
V gene: TRBV30; clone size: NA; CDR3 length: 13; J gene: TRBJ1-1; D gene: NA; CDR3 protein: CAWSLETNTEAFF; CDR3 DNA: TGTGCCTGGAGTTTAGAAACGAACACTGAAGCTTTCTTT
V gene: TRBV5-1; clone size: NA; CDR3 length: 17; J gene: TRBJ2-3; D gene: TRBD2; CDR3 protein: CASSRARGLAYTDTQYF; CDR3 DNA: TGCGCCAGCAGCCGAGCGAGAGGACTAGCTTACACAGATACGCAGTATTTT
V gene: TRBV28; clone size: NA; CDR3 length: 16; J gene: TRBJ2-1; D gene: NA; CDR3 protein: CASTWAGWDGYNEQFF; CDR3 DNA: TGTGCCAGCACCTGGGCAGGGTGGGATGGTTACAATGAGCAGTTCTTC
V gene: TRBV19; clone size: NA; CDR3 length: 15; J gene: TRBJ1-1; D gene: NA; CDR3 protein: CASSIDTGLNTEAFF; CDR3 DNA: TGTGCCAGTAGTATAGATACAGGCCTGAACACTGAAGCTTTCTTT
V gene: TRBV5-1; clone size: NA; CDR3 length: 14; J gene: TRBJ1-2; D gene: NA; CDR3 protein: CASSLGSSNYGYTF; CDR3 DNA: TGCGCCAGCAGCTTGGGTAGCTCTAACTATGGCTACACCTTC
V gene: TRBV5-1; clone size: NA; CDR3 length: 17; J gene: TRBJ1-1; D gene: TRBD1; CDR3 protein: CASSLYRGQRGNTEAFF; CDR3 DNA: TGCGCCAGCAGCTTGTACAGGGGGCAAAGGGGGAACACTGAAGCTTTCTTT
V gene: TRBV7-8; clone size: NA; CDR3 length: 11; J gene: TRBJ2-3; D gene: NA; CDR3 protein: CASSFSDTQYF; CDR3 DNA: TGTGCCAGCAGCTTTTCGGATACGCAGTATTTT
V gene: TRBV6-1; clone size: NA; CDR3 length: 12; J gene: TRBJ2-7; D gene: TRBD1; CDR3 protein: CASGQETYEQYF; CDR3 DNA: TGTGCCAGCGGACAGGAAACCTACGAGCAGTACTTC
V gene: TRBV19; clone size: NA; CDR3 length: 13; J gene: TRBJ1-2; D gene: NA; CDR3 protein: CASSIEIHGGYTF; CDR3 DNA: TGTGCCAGTAGTATAGAAATTCATGGCGGCTACACCTTC
V gene: TRBV15; clone size: NA; CDR3 length: 16; J gene: TRBJ2-7; D gene: TRBD1; CDR3 protein: CATSSRGGTGSYEQYF; CDR3 DNA: TGTGCCACCAGCTCCCGAGGGGGGACAGGGTCCTACGAGCAGTACTTC
V gene: TRBV28; clone size: NA; CDR3 length: 14; J gene: TRBJ2-7; D gene: NA; CDR3 protein: CASSFLATTYEQYF; CDR3 DNA: TGTGCCAGCAGTTTCCTAGCGACCACCTACGAGCAGTACTTC
V gene: TRBV10-3; clone size: once; CDR3 length: 15; J gene: TRBJ2-3; D gene: TRBD2; CDR3 protein: CAIQGAGGGPDTQYF; CDR3 DNA: TGTGCCATCCAAGGGGCGGGAGGGGGGCCAGATACGCAGTATTTT
V gene: TRBV5-1; clone size: NA; CDR3 length: 14; J gene: TRBJ1-2; D gene: NA; CDR3 protein: CASSLGAARYGYTF; CDR3 DNA: TGCGCCAGCAGCTTGGGCGCGGCTCGCTATGGCTACACCTTC
V gene: TRBV5-4; clone size: NA; CDR3 length: 16; J gene: TRBJ2-3; D gene: TRBD1; CDR3 protein: CASSFRDRGLADTQYF; CDR3 DNA: TGTGCCAGCAGCTTCAGGGACAGGGGGTTGGCAGATACGCAGTATTTT
V gene: TRBV18; clone size: NA; CDR3 length: 16; J gene: TRBJ2-1; D gene: NA; CDR3 protein: CASSPGVAGRYNEQFF; CDR3 DNA: TGTGCCAGCTCACCAGGGGTGGCGGGGCGCTACAATGAGCAGTTCTTC
V gene: TRBV11-3; clone size: NA; CDR3 length: 14; J gene: TRBJ1-3; D gene: NA; CDR3 protein: CASSLATDGNTIYF; CDR3 DNA: TGTGCCAGCAGCTTAGCAACAGACGGAAACACCATATATTTT
V gene: TRBV11-2; clone size: NA; CDR3 length: 14; J gene: TRBJ2-5; D gene: TRBD2; CDR3 protein: CASQGRGGRETQYF; CDR3 DNA: TGTGCCAGCCAAGGGAGGGGAGGGCGAGAGACCCAGTACTTC